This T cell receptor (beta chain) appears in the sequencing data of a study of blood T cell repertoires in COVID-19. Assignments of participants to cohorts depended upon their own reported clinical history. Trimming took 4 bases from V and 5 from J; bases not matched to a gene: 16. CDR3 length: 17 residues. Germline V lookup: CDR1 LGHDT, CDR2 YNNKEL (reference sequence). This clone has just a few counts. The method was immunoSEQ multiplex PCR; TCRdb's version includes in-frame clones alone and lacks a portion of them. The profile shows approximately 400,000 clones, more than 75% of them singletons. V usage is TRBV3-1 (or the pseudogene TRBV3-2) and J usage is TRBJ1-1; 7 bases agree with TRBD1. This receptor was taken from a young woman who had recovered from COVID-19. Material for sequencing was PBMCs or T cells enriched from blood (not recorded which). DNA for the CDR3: TGTGCCAGCAGCCTTCGCGGAGGGGGCAACCAAGTGACTGAAGCTTTCTTT. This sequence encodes CASSLRGGGNQVTEAFF.